The 29 T cell receptor beta chains below all came from one sample that was sequenced in a study of shared clonotypes between healthy human individuals. This table comes from immunoSEQ multiplex PCR, and its TCRdb copy is limited to in-frame clones, with some not included. This table has over a million clones, about 84% appearing once. The specimen sequenced was memory CD4+ T cells from PBMCs. Documented subset: CD45RA-negative fraction. Receptor source: a young man in good health. Some clones in this sample may be carry-over from other donors' samples.

This chain connects TRBV7-6 to TRBJ2-7; 10 bases are a match to TRBD2. The CDR3 has 14 residues. V shed 5 bases and J 7 bases; nucleotides not matched to a gene: 8. Germline V gives CDR1 SGHVS, CDR2 FNYEAQ. CDR3 region: CASSPLAGDGEQYF. The CDR3 DNA is TGTGCCAGCAGCCCCCTAGCGGGAGATGGGGAGCAGTACTTC.

V gene TRBV2 combines with J gene TRBJ2-2, with D uncertain. The germline gives CDR1 SNHLY, CDR2 FYNNEI. Trimming took off 5 bases at V and 7 bases at J, with 5 bases between the two ends. CDR3 length equals 11 residues. In nucleotides, the CDR3 is TGTGCCAGCAGTCTAAACGGGGAGCTGTTTTTT. It yields the protein CASSLNGELFF.

The CDR3 region has the DNA TGTGCCAGCAGTCTGGATCCCGGGACTGAAGCTTTCTTT. Its protein is CASSLDPGTEAFF. This rearrangement joins TRBV28 to TRBJ1-1; D unclear. V was trimmed by 5 bases and J by 5 bases, leaving 12 bases between them. Germline CDR1 MDHEN, CDR2 SYDVKM. The CDR3 sequence is 13 residues long.

V gene TRBV2 combines with J gene TRBJ1-3; D remains unclear. CDR3 length: 14 amino acids. CDR1 and CDR2 from the germline V gene are SNHLY and FYNNEI. V gave up 4 bases and J gave up 4 bases, with 11 bases separating them. DNA of the CDR3: TGTGCCAGCAGTGGAGATATCTCAGGAAACACCATATATTTT. Translating gives CASSGDISGNTIYF.

The CDR3 region has the DNA TGTGCCAGCAGCCAAGTTGCGACGGGGGTGAACACTGAAGCTTTCTTT. Residues: CASSQVATGVNTEAFF. The chain employs TRBV4-2 and TRBJ1-1, with a tentative D call TRBD1 (5 bases). Germline V gene lookup returns CDR1 LGHNA and CDR2 YNFKEQ. V lost 1 base and J 0 bases, leaving 12 bases between the germline ends. The CDR3 consists of 16 residues.

The V and J genes are TRBV23-1 and TRBJ1-2; 12 bases fit TRBD1. TRBV23-1 is noted as an ORF with a role that remains uncertain. V lost 4 bases and J lost 1; bases outside the gene matches: 10. There are 18 residues in the CDR3. CDR3 sequence (DNA): TGCGCCAGCAGTCTCGGGGGGACAGGGGGCAGGGGTAACTATGGCTACACCTTC. Translating gives CASSLGGTGGRGNYGYTF.

This clone appeared a few times. V and J are TRBV7-2 and TRBJ2-1, with 9 positions matching TRBD2. The length of the CDR3 is 15 residues. V was clipped by 1 base and J by 8 bases; unmatched bases: 6. Germline values: CDR1 SGHTA, CDR2 FQGNSA. Here the CDR3 reads CASSLGSGRAYEQFF. The CDR3 nucleotides read TGTGCCAGCAGCTTAGGTAGCGGGAGAGCTTATGAGCAGTTCTTC.

This chain connects TRBV27 to TRBJ2-7, with D possibly being TRBD1 or TRBD2 (6 bases each). Trimming shortened V by 0 bases and J by 4 bases, and 13 bases separated the two germline ends. CDR3 length: 15 amino acids. The germline gives CDR1 MNHEY, CDR2 SMNVEV (reference sequence). Here the CDR3 DNA reads TGTGCCAGCAGTTTATCCGGGGGCATGGGGTACGAGCAGTACTTC. Protein product: CASSLSGGMGYEQYF.

J is TRBJ2-4 and V is TRBV9; D call uncertain. The V and J ends lost 0 bases and 7 bases respectively, with 2 bases between them. Germline V lookup: CDR1 SGDLS, CDR2 YYNGEE. CDR3 size: 11 residues. DNA of the CDR3: TGTGCCAGCAGCGTAGGGAACATTCAGTACTTC. Translated, it gives CASSVGNIQYF.

The V gene is TRBV27, the J gene TRBJ1-2, with 9 positions matching TRBD1. With V trimmed by 5 bases and J by 3 bases, 4 bases remained unmatched. This CDR3 has 14 amino acids. CDR1 is MNHEY and CDR2 is SMNVEV in the germline V gene (reference sequence). CDR3 bases: TGTGCCAGCAGTGAGACAGGGGGACACTATGGCTACACCTTC. It encodes CASSETGGHYGYTF.

This chain connects TRBV6-5 to TRBJ1-1; D unresolved. The CDR3 has 13 amino acids. The germline V gene encodes CDR1 MNHEY and CDR2 SVGAGI. The V end lost 6 bases, the J end lost 2 bases, and 10 bases lay between the germline ends. The chain's CDR3 is CASRRGLNTEAFF. DNA for the CDR3: TGTGCCAGCAGGAGAGGGCTTAACACTGAAGCTTTCTTT.

The DNA of the CDR3 is TGTGCCAGCTCACCACCGGTAGGTGGGACTGAAGCTTTCTTT. Its protein is CASSPPVGGTEAFF. The V and J genes are TRBV18 and TRBJ1-1; unclear D gene. The germline CDR1 and CDR2 sequences are KGHSH and LQKENI. CDR3 length: 14 amino acids. Trimming removed 0 bases at V and 5 bases at J, with 10 bases between.

The chain couples TRBV10-3 to TRBJ2-2, with 8 bases matching TRBD1. Germline trimming cut 8 bases from V and 6 bases from J; bases unmatched to any gene: 8. CDR3 length equals 14 residues. CDR1 ENHRY and CDR2 SYGVKD come from the germline V gene. CDR3 in amino acids: CAIGYQGAAGELFF. In nucleotides, the CDR3 is TGTGCCATCGGTTATCAGGGGGCCGCCGGGGAGCTGTTTTTT.

This chain joins TRBV30 and TRBJ2-7, with 9 bases that match TRBD2. V dropped 2 bases and J dropped 3; count of bases not matched to a gene: 5. Germline lookup yields CDR1 GTSNPN and CDR2 SVGIG (reference sequence). CDR3 length: 14 residues. Here the CDR3 reads CAWSWAGGLYEQYF. Here the CDR3 DNA reads TGTGCCTGGAGTTGGGCGGGAGGGCTCTACGAGCAGTACTTC.

The chain uses TRBV28 and TRBJ1-6; D is possibly TRBD1 (5 bases). Germline V gene sequence: CDR1 MDHEN, CDR2 SYDVKM. Trimming pared 2 bases from V and 12 bases from J, leaving 8 bases between. CDR3 length equals 12 residues. The CDR3 protein is CASSLRGLPLHF. CDR3 bases: TGTGCCAGCAGTTTAAGGGGTTTACCCCTCCACTTT.

The chain couples TRBV28 to TRBJ2-1; no firm D call. Trimming took 7 bases from V and 0 from J, leaving 13 bases between them. This CDR3 has 15 residues. Germline CDR1 MDHEN, CDR2 SYDVKM. CDR3: CASKVVASSYNEQFF. CDR3 nucleotides: TGTGCCAGCAAGGTTGTGGCGAGCTCCTACAATGAGCAGTTCTTC.

The chain links TRBV7-8 to TRBJ2-7; TRBD1 matches at 10 bases. Losses at the gene ends were 1 base for V and 3 bases for J; bases not matched to a gene: 3. Germline V lookup: CDR1 SGHVS, CDR2 FQNEAQ. This CDR3 is built from 15 residues. The CDR3 spells CASSLEGQGIYEQYF. The CDR3, as DNA: TGTGCCAGCAGCTTAGAGGGACAGGGGATCTACGAGCAGTACTTC.

V usage is TRBV27 and J usage is TRBJ2-7; D is undetermined. The CDR3 contains 12 residues. The germline V gene encodes CDR1 MNHEY and CDR2 SMNVEV (reference sequence). With 5 bases removed from V and 7 bases from J, the gap between germline ends came to 12 bases. The CDR3 bases are TGTGCCAGCAGTCCATCCTCCTGGGAGCAGTACTTC. As protein: CASSPSSWEQYF.

With regard to this clone: A clone one base away is much larger, so this may be a read error. Different DNA sequences within this sample yield the same CDR3. V is TRBV10-3 and J is TRBJ2-7, with 7 bases fitting TRBD2. The CDR3 runs to 13 residues. From germline, CDR1 is ENHRY and CDR2 SYGVKD. DNA for the CDR3: TGCGCCACCGCTAGCGGCCAAGGCAACGAGCAGTACTTC. It is translated as CATASGQGNEQYF.

The chain has TRBV2 and TRBJ2-7; D is unclear. The V and J ends lost 7 bases and 3 bases respectively, with 7 bases between them. The CDR3 has 11 amino acids. Germline assignment: CDR1 SNHLY and CDR2 FYNNEI. Written as DNA, the CDR3 is TGTGCCAGCACCGTCAACTACGAGCAGTACTTC. As protein: CASTVNYEQYF. Variable domain in full (rest from reference TRBV2 and TRBJ2-7): EPEVTQTPSHQVTQMGQEVILRCVPISNHLYFYWYRQILGQKVEFLVSFYNNEISEKSEIFDDQFSVERPDGSNFTLKIRSTKLEDSAMYFCASTVNYEQYFGPGTRLTVT.

This rearrangement joins TRBV5-6 to TRBJ1-2; a weak D match, TRBD1 (6 bases). Trimming shortened V by 4 bases and J by 5 bases, and 21 bases separated the two germline ends. Germline values: CDR1 SGHDT, CDR2 YYEEEE. This CDR3 comprises 16 residues. CDR3 region: CASSGSSGGALYGYTF. CDR3 nucleotide sequence: TGTGCCAGCAGCGGAAGTTCCGGGGGGGCTCTTTATGGCTACACCTTC.

The chain couples TRBV19 to TRBJ1-3, with D possibly matching TRBD1 (6 bases). V lost 6 bases, J lost 2 bases, and 17 bases lay in between. Per germline, CDR1 LNHDA and CDR2 SQIVND (reference sequence). This CDR3 has 16 amino acids. The chain's CDR3 is CASSRNRVETGNTIYF. The CDR3 bases are TGTGCCAGTAGCCGAAACAGGGTGGAAACTGGAAACACCATATATTTT.

The chain couples TRBV7-2 to TRBJ1-5; 7 bases match TRBD1. CDR3 size: 15 residues. V was pared by 5 bases and J by 3 bases, with 7 bases of the junction left unmatched. From germline, CDR1 is SGHTA and CDR2 FQGNSA. The CDR3 DNA reads as TGTGCCAGCAGCCCGTGGACAGGCCTCAATCAGCCCCAGCATTTT. Translated: CASSPWTGLNQPQHF.

The chain recombines TRBV12-1 with TRBJ1-5; TRBD1, as called in the table, went unchecked against the DNA. TRBV12-1 is noted as a pseudogene. CDR3 length equals 14 residues. The CDR3 loop reads CASSLTGGNQPQHF. CDR3 DNA sequence: TGTGCCAGCAGCTTGACAGGCGGCAATCAGCCCCAGCATTTT.

The chain links TRBV28 to TRBJ2-1, with no clear D. Per germline, CDR1 MDHEN and CDR2 SYDVKM. The CDR3 is 14 amino acids. V dropped 10 bases and J dropped 0 bases, with 13 bases sitting between them. The CDR3, as DNA: TGTGCCATCTCCGGGCAGAGCTCCTACAATGAGCAGTTCTTC. Encoded protein: CAISGQSSYNEQFF. Supplemented by reference TRBV28 and TRBJ2-1, the full variable domain reads DVKVTQSSRYLVKRTGEKVFLECVQDMDHENMFWYRQDPGLGLRLIYFSYDVKMKEKGDIPEGYSVSREKKERFSLILESASTNQTSMYLCAISGQSSYNEQFFGPGTRLTVL.

V usage is TRBV10-3 and J usage is TRBJ2-7; the match to TRBD2 covers 10 bases. V shed 5 bases and J 5 bases; nucleotides not matched to a gene: 6. Germline CDR1 reads ENHRY; CDR2 reads SYGVKD. CDR3 length equals 14 residues. The CDR3 nucleotides are TGTGCCATCAGTCCGGGACTAGCGACCAACGAGCAGTACTTC. Amino acid sequence: CAISPGLATNEQYF.

This chain uses TRBV4-2 with TRBJ2-2; D is uncertain. The germline gives CDR1 LGHNA, CDR2 YNFKEQ. This CDR3 contains 14 residues. V was pared by 7 bases and J by 0 bases, with 9 bases between. The CDR3 sequence: CASKGGTNTGELFF. CDR3 bases: TGTGCCAGCAAGGGCGGCACGAACACCGGGGAGCTGTTTTTT.

The CDR3 loop reads CASSLLVGQANEKLFF. DNA of the CDR3: TGCGCCAGCAGCTTGCTTGTAGGTCAGGCTAATGAAAAACTGTTTTTT. V gene TRBV5-1 combines with J gene TRBJ1-4; D uncertain. CDR1 and CDR2 from the germline V gene are SGHRS and YFSETQ. The V end lost 1 base, the J end lost 3 bases, and 13 bases lay between the germline ends. CDR3 length: 16 amino acids.

The chain carries TRBV4-1 and TRBJ1-1; D gene unclear. The V gene's germline CDR1 is MGHRA and CDR2 YSYEKL. V was cut by 1 base and J by 4 bases, with 13 bases left in between. This CDR3 spans 15 amino acids. The CDR3 nucleotides read TGCGCCAGCAGCCAAGCTACAGCGTGGGGCACTGAAGCTTTCTTT. Translating gives CASSQATAWGTEAFF.